The 18 T cell receptor beta chains in this list originate from one sample, sequenced in a study of cytomegalovirus exposure and HLA in healthy donors. 60 Vbeta and 13 Jbeta primers were used in PCR. The assay was immunoSEQ multiplex PCR, and TCRdb's table has in-frame clones only and misses some. The data show about 140,000 clones, with 60% to 75% seen just once and 6.5% to 9% held by the top ten. The sequenced sample consisted of PBMCs. The receptor source for this set is a man aged 30-40 years in good health and CMV-seronegative.

The genes are TRBV18 and TRBJ1-1; D ambiguous. V shed 0 bases and J shed 6 bases, with 8 bases lying between them. The CDR3 contains 13 residues. CDR1 is KGHSH, CDR2 LQKENI, per germline. This CDR3 is CASSPPGSAEAFF. In DNA form, the CDR3 reads TGTGCCAGCTCACCACCGGGGAGCGCTGAAGCTTTCTTT. The full variable domain, with the rest looked up from reference TRBV18 and TRBJ1-1, is NAGVMQNPRHLVRRRGQEARLRCSPMKGHSHVYWYRQLPEEGLKFMVYLQKENIIDESGMPKERFSAEFPKEGPSILRIQQVVRGDSAAYFCASSPPGSAEAFFGQGTRLTVV.

The rearrangement uses TRBV12-2 and TRBJ2-7; TRBD2 reflects the table's D call only, with no check against the DNA. TRBV12-2 is shown as a pseudogene. The length of the CDR3 is 15 residues. The DNA for the CDR3 is TGTGCAAGTCGCTTACAATCACGGGACTCCTACGAGCAGTACTTC. As protein: CASRLQSRDSYEQYF.

The V gene is TRBV28, the J gene TRBJ1-6; weak D call: TRBD1 (5 bases). V was shortened by 5 bases and J by 9 bases, with 14 bases between the two germline ends. This CDR3 is 14 amino acids long. Per the germline V gene, CDR1 is MDHEN and CDR2 is SYDVKM. As DNA, the CDR3 is TGTGCCAGCAGTCAGGGTCAGTTCTCTTCACCCCTCCACTTT. Its protein is CASSQGQFSSPLHF.

CDR3 protein: CASSIELLSQETQYF. DNA for the CDR3: TGTGCCAGTAGTATCGAACTCTTGTCTCAAGAGACCCAGTACTTC. V gene TRBV19 combines with J gene TRBJ2-5, with unresolved D. Germline V gene data show CDR1 as LNHDA and CDR2 as SQIVND (reference sequence). V lost 3 bases, J lost 2 bases, and 13 bases lay in between. This CDR3 comprises 15 residues.

This chain uses TRBV25-1 with TRBJ1-1, with a possible D match to TRBD1 (6 bases). V was cut by 3 bases and J by 6 bases, with 20 bases left in between. From germline, CDR1 is MGHDK and CDR2 SYGVNS. This CDR3 region has 16 residues. CDR3 protein: CASSDIRKGVISEAFF. The CDR3 DNA reads as TGTGCCAGCAGTGATATCAGGAAGGGGGTAATCTCTGAAGCTTTCTTT.

The V and J genes are TRBV11-2 and TRBJ2-3; 7 nucleotides align to TRBD1. V lost 0 bases to trimming and J lost 7 bases; unmatched junction nucleotides: 13. CDR3 size: 17 residues. Per the germline V gene, CDR1 is SGHAT and CDR2 is FQNNGV. CDR3 region: CASSLDLGRGSLYTQYF. The CDR3 DNA is TGTGCCAGCAGCTTAGATTTAGGCAGGGGGTCATTATATACGCAGTATTTT. Looking up the rest from reference TRBV11-2 and TRBJ2-3 gives the full variable domain: EAGVAQSPRYKIIEKRQSVAFWCNPISGHATLYWYQQILGQGPKLLIQFQNNGVVDDSQLPKDRFSAERLKGVDSTLKIQPAKLEDSAVYLCASSLDLGRGSLYTQYFGPGTRLTVL.

V is TRBV2 and J is TRBJ2-4, with 7 positions matching TRBD1. The CDR3 is made up of 12 amino acids. V gave up 7 bases and J gave up 8 bases; unmatched junction bases: 5. Germline V gene data show CDR1 as SNHLY and CDR2 as FYNNEI. The CDR3 here is CASILDRYIQYF. CDR3 coding DNA: TGTGCCAGCATACTGGACAGGTACATTCAGTACTTC.

In this sample, this clone turned up a few times. The V call is TRBV6-6, the J call TRBJ1-3; a weak D match, TRBD1 (5 bases). Between the trimmed V and J ends, which lost 5 bases and 6 bases, there was a span of 17 bases. The germline V gene has CDR1 MNHNY and CDR2 SVGAGI (reference sequence). CDR3 length: 15 residues. CDR3 nucleotides: TGTGCCAGCAGTGGAATCTGGTCGGGGGAAAACACCATATATTTT. This translates into CASSGIWSGENTIYF.

This clone was found once. V is TRBV2 and J is TRBJ2-7; D uncertain. This CDR3 is 11 amino acids long. V dropped 6 bases and J dropped 2 bases, with 5 bases sitting between them. Germline lookup yields CDR1 SNHLY and CDR2 FYNNEI. Here the CDR3 DNA reads TGTGCCAGCAGGCTAACCTACGAGCAGTACTTC. It encodes CASRLTYEQYF.

This chain connects TRBV6-5 to TRBJ2-7; D gene uncertain. Germline V gives CDR1 MNHEY, CDR2 SVGAGI. With 2 bases removed from V and 3 bases from J, the gap between germline ends came to 8 bases. The CDR3 is 13 amino acids. The CDR3 here is CASSYTSGYEQYF. The CDR3 DNA reads TGTGCCAGCAGTTACACTTCGGGCTACGAGCAGTACTTC.

V and J are TRBV7-2 and TRBJ1-2; D ambiguous. There are 14 residues in the CDR3. Germline-derived CDR1 and CDR2 are SGHTA and FQGNSA. The V end lost 4 bases, the J end lost 6 bases, and 15 bases lay between the germline ends. The CDR3 loop reads CASSSQRGSNGYTF. CDR3 coding DNA: TGTGCCAGCAGCTCCCAACGCGGATCCAATGGCTACACCTTC.

This clone appeared once. This rearrangement joins TRBV27 to TRBJ2-7; a weak D match, TRBD1 (6 bases). Trimming removed 5 bases at V and 4 bases at J, with 15 bases between. The CDR3 loop spans 14 amino acids. The germline V gene encodes CDR1 MNHEY and CDR2 SMNVEV (reference sequence). CDR3 amino acids: CASSPSGTLYEQYF. CDR3 bases: TGTGCCAGCAGTCCCTCCGGGACACTTTACGAGCAGTACTTC.

The sample holds one count of this clone. A junction end diverges from the germline sequence, so it may reflect a read error. This sequence joins TRBV29-1 and TRBJ2-4; 7 bases are a match to TRBD1. The CDR3 sequence is 15 residues long. Per the germline V gene, CDR1 is SQVTM and CDR2 is ANQGSEA. CDR3 sequence: CSAARSTGPKNSQYF. CDR3 in DNA: TGCAGCGCAGCCCGATCGACAGGGCCAAAAAACAGTCAGTACTTC.

The gene calls are TRBV11-2 and TRBJ1-2; D is undetermined. V was shortened by 2 bases and J by 0 bases, with 7 bases between the two germline ends. The CDR3 runs 14 residues. CDR1 and CDR2 from the germline V gene are SGHAT and FQNNGV. Written as DNA, the CDR3 is TGTGCCAGCAGCTTAACGTTAGCTAACTATGGCTACACCTTC. It is translated as CASSLTLANYGYTF.

The chain joins TRBV7-9 to TRBJ2-7, with TRBD2 matching over 7 bases. Germline V gene sequence: CDR1 SEHNR, CDR2 FQNEAQ (reference sequence). CDR3 length: 13 residues. The ends lost 7 bases at V and 3 bases at J; junction bases unmatched: 6. The CDR3 protein is CASTPRDYYEQYF. Here the CDR3 DNA reads TGTGCCAGCACCCCCCGGGACTACTACGAGCAGTACTTC.

This sequence joins TRBV10-3 and TRBJ1-1; 8 bases are a match to TRBD1. The junction had 6 bases not matched to a gene; V was cut back by 7 bases and J by 2 bases. The CDR3 loop spans 14 amino acids. From germline, CDR1 is ENHRY and CDR2 SYGVKD. CDR3 sequence: CAITMDRVNTEAFF. The CDR3 coding sequence is TGTGCCATCACTATGGACAGGGTAAACACTGAAGCTTTCTTT.

J is TRBJ1-1 and V is TRBV30; no reliable D call. This CDR3 region has 12 residues. V was clipped by 5 bases and J by 1 base, with 8 bases between them. Germline CDR1 reads GTSNPN; CDR2 reads SVGIG (reference sequence). The CDR3 sequence: CAWGLRNTEAFF. The CDR3 DNA reads TGTGCCTGGGGACTGAGGAACACTGAAGCTTTCTTT.

As concerns this clone: The germline gene is not matched at one end of the junction; a read error may be the cause. This CDR3 is CASSLVDHSGANGLTF. CDR3 nucleotides: TGTGCCAGCAGTTTAGTCGACCACTCTGGGGCCAACGGCCTGACTTTC. The chain couples TRBV28 to TRBJ2-6, with D perhaps TRBD1 (5 bases). This CDR3 spans 16 amino acids. CDR1 is MDHEN and CDR2 is SYDVKM in the germline V gene.